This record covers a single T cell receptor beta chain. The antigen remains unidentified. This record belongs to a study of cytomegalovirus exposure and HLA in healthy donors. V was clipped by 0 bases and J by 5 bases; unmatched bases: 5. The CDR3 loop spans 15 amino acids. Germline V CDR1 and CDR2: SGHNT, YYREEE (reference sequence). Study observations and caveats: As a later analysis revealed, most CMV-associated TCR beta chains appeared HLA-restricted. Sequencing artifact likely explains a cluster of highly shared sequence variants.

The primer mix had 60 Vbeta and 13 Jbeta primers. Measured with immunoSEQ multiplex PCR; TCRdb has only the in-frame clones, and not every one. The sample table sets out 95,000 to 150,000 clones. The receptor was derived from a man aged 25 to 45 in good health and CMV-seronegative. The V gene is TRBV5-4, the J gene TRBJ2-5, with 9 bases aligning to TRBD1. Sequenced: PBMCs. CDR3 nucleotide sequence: TGTGCCAGCAGCTTGGTTACAGGGGGCGATGAGACCCAGTACTTC. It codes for CASSLVTGGDETQYF. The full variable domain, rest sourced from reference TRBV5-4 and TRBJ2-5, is ETGVTQSPTHLIKTRGQQVTLRCSSQSGHNTVSWYQQALGQGPQFIFQYYREEENGRGNFPPRFSGLQFPNYSSELNVNALELDDSALYLCASSLVTGGDETQYFGPGTRLLVL.